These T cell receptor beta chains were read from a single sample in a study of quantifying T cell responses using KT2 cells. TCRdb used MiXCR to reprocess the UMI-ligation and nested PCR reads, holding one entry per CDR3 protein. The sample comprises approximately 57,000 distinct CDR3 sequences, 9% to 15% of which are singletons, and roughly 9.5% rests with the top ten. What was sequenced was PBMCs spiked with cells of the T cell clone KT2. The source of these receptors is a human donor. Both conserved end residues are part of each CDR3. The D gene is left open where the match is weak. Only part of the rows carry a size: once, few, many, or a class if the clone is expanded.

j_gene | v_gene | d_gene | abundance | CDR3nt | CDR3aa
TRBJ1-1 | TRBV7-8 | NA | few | TGTGCCAGCATGGGGAGGGCCGTGGGTGAAGCTTTCTTT | CASMGRAVGEAFF
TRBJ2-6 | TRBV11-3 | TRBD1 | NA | TGTGCCAGCAGCTTGGAAGGACAGGCGACCCACTCTGGGGCCAACGTCCTGACTTTC | CASSLEGQATHSGANVLTF
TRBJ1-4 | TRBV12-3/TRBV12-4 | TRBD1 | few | TGTGCCAGCACGGGACAGATGAAGGAAAAACTGTTTTTT | CASTGQMKEKLFF
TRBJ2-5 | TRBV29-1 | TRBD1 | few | TGCAGCGTTGGGCTGACAGGGGGCGGTCGTGAGACCCAGTACTTC | CSVGLTGGGRETQYF
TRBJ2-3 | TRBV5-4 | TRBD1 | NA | TGTGCCAGCAGCCCGGGGGCGTTAAGGGACAGGGAAACAGATACGCAGTATTTT | CASSPGALRDRETDTQYF
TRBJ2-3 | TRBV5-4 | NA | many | TGTGCCAGCAGCTTGGCCGTAGACAGCACAGATACGCAGTATTTT | CASSLAVDSTDTQYF
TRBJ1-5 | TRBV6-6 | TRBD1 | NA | TGTGCCAGCAGTAGAGGGACAGGGTCCAATCAGCCCCAGCATTTT | CASSRGTGSNQPQHF
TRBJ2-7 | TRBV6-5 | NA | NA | TGTGCCAGCTCGAGAAACTCCTACGAGCAGTACTTC | CASSRNSYEQYF
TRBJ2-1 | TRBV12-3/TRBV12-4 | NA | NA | TGTGCCAGCAGCCGGGCTTTAAATGAGCAGTTCTTC | CASSRALNEQFF
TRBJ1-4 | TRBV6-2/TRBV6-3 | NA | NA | TGTGCCAGCAAAGGGGATAATGAAAAACTGTTTTTT | CASKGDNEKLFF
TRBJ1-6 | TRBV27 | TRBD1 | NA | TGTGCCAGCAGTTACTTTACCATACAGGGGGCTTATTCACCCCTCCACTTT | CASSYFTIQGAYSPLHF
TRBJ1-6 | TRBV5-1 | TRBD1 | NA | TGCGCCAGCAGCCAGACAGGGGGGTCCTATAATTCACCCCTCCACTTT | CASSQTGGSYNSPLHF
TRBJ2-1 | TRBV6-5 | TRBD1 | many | TGTGCCAGCAGTTACGGGACAGGGGGCGCTGAGCAGTTCTTC | CASSYGTGGAEQFF